This is a list of T cell receptor beta chains from one sample in a study of OX40 agonist ivuxolimab in advanced cancers. The table came from immunoSEQ multiplex PCR; TCRdb's copy has only in-frame clones and leaves some out. The sample records around 49,000 clones, 75% to 90% being singletons. Sequencing used CD4+ or CD8+ T cells sorted from blood, obtained in a trial of the OX40 agonist ivuxolimab. Source of these receptors: an adult with an advanced solid tumor such as melanoma, head and neck, liver or kidney cancer. Each CDR3 is given with its conserved first and last residue. D genes are given only for firm matches. Size is omitted from some rows. Given values are once, few, many or a class for expanded clones.

>TRBV4-1|TRBJ2-5|.|.
CASSQDLRDTFLETQYF
TGCGCCAGCAGCCAAGATCTGCGGGATACTTTTTTGGAGACCCAGTACTTC
>TRBV11-3|TRBJ2-7|TRBD2|.
CASSLQGLAGTYEQYF
TGTGCCAGCAGCTTACAGGGACTAGCGGGGACCTACGAGCAGTACTTC
>TRBV6-5|TRBJ1-1|.|.
CASSDPGGTEAFF
TGTGCCAGCAGTGACCCGGGGGGGACTGAAGCTTTCTTT
>TRBV7-8|TRBJ2-7|.|medium-sized
CASSTRTYEQYF
TGTGCCAGCAGCACCCGGACCTACGAGCAGTACTTC
>TRBV11-3|TRBJ2-7|.|.
CASSLDDYEQYF
TGTGCCAGCAGCTTAGATGATTACGAGCAGTACTTC
>TRBV19|TRBJ2-7|.|.
CASSPTGFYEQYF
TGTGCCAGTAGTCCGACGGGCTTCTACGAGCAGTACTTC
>TRBV7-9|TRBJ2-5|TRBD1|.
CASSTTDRGMKTQYF
TGTGCCAGCAGCACGACGGACAGGGGGATGAAGACCCAGTACTTC
>TRBV5-8|TRBJ2-7|TRBD2|.
CASSTTGTSGYYEQYF
TGTGCCAGCAGCACGACCGGGACTAGCGGCTATTACGAGCAGTACTTC
>TRBV6-1|TRBJ2-1|.|.
CAITPMAVYNEQFF
TGTGCCATAACGCCTATGGCAGTCTACAATGAGCAGTTCTTC
>TRBV11-2|TRBJ1-1|.|.
CASSLEFTTEAFF
TGTGCCAGCAGCTTAGAGTTTACCACTGAAGCTTTCTTT
>TRBV7-8|TRBJ1-2|.|few
CASSLAPGGSYGYTF
TGTGCCAGCAGCTTAGCGCCCGGTGGTTCCTATGGCTACACCTTC
>TRBV7-8|TRBJ2-7|.|.
CASSLEGFPYEQYF
TGTGCCAGCAGCTTAGAAGGGTTTCCCTACGAGCAGTACTTC
>TRBV4-2|TRBJ2-1|TRBD1|.
CASSPPGGDHEQFF
TGTGCCAGCAGCCCTCCAGGGGGAGACCACGAGCAGTTCTTC
>TRBV7-2|TRBJ2-3|TRBD2|.
CASSARLAGGPADTQYF
TGTGCCAGCAGCGCCCGACTAGCGGGAGGGCCAGCAGATACGCAGTATTTT
>TRBV2|TRBJ2-5|.|.
CASSDWSLGETQYF
TGTGCCAGCAGTGACTGGTCCCTGGGAGAGACCCAGTACTTC
>TRBV10-2|TRBJ2-7|.|.
CASSQGIYEQYF
TGCGCCAGCAGTCAGGGAATATACGAGCAGTACTTC